Each of the 18 T cell receptor beta chains below was sequenced from the same sample in a study of regulatory T cells in long-lasting Graves disease. TCRdb reanalysed the reads using MiXCR and keeps one entry per CDR3 protein. The sample has hundreds of distinct CDR3 sequences, 87% seen once; the top ten hold approximately 21%. Researchers made the TCR library from RNA that was extracted from PBMCs. Specimen: peripheral blood mononuclear cells (PBMCs), collected with antithyroid drug treatment, in newly diagnosed or persistent Graves disease (not recorded which). The receptors originated from a female donor with Graves disease.

The chain carries TRBV19 and TRBJ2-2; D may be TRBD1 (5 bases). CDR1 and CDR2 (germline): LNHDA, SQIVND (reference sequence). Deletions cut 3 bases from V and 1 base from J, with 9 bases between. CDR3 length: 15 residues. The DNA for the CDR3 is TGTGCCAGTAGTATGAGACAGAAGAACACCGGGGAGCTGTTTTTT. It encodes CASSMRQKNTGELFF.

The count of this clonotype is one. The chain is built from TRBV18 and TRBJ2-4; D possibly corresponds to TRBD1 (6 bases). Germline lookup yields CDR1 KGHSH and CDR2 LQKENI. The CDR3 extends over 15 amino acids. Trimming pared 3 bases from V and 0 bases from J, leaving 9 bases between. This chain's CDR3 is CASSPPGVAKNIQYF. In DNA, the CDR3 is TGTGCCAGCTCACCCCCAGGGGTAGCCAAAAACATTCAGTACTTC.

The J gene is TRBJ1-1, the V gene TRBV27; D might be TRBD1 (5 bases). V lost 4 bases and J lost 2, with 14 bases in between. This CDR3 spans 15 amino acids. The germline V gene encodes CDR1 MNHEY and CDR2 SMNVEV (reference sequence). The CDR3 DNA reads TGTGCCAGCAGTTCCCCGGGACGGATTAACACTGAAGCTTTCTTT. Protein sequence: CASSSPGRINTEAFF.

The rearrangement joins TRBV24-1 to TRBJ1-2, with D maybe TRBD1 (5 bases). The CDR3 runs 14 residues. Looked up from germline, CDR1 is KGHDR and CDR2 is SFDVKD. Trimming removed 0 bases from V and 3 bases from J, with 7 bases in between. The CDR3 loop is CATSDLLTDYGYTF. The CDR3 DNA sequence: TGTGCCACCAGTGATTTGCTGACAGACTATGGCTACACCTTC.

The V and J genes are TRBV11-3 and TRBJ2-3, with TRBD2 identical over 7 bases. This CDR3 has 14 amino acids. CDR1 and CDR2 (germline): SGHNT, YENEEA. Trimming cost V 2 bases and J 5 bases; bases outside gene matches: 4. The CDR3 loop reads CASSLHRGVDTQYF. In nucleotides, the CDR3 is TGTGCCAGCAGCTTACATCGGGGGGTAGATACGCAGTATTTT. The full variable domain, its missing parts supplied by reference TRBV11-3 and TRBJ2-3, is EAGVVQSPRYKIIEKKQPVAFWCNPISGHNTLYWYLQNLGQGPELLIRYENEEAVDDSQLPKDRFSAERLKGVDSTLKIQPAELGDSAVYLCASSLHRGVDTQYFGPGTRLTVL.

As DNA, the CDR3 is TGTGCCACCAGCCGGAGCGACAATCAGCCCCAGCATTTT. It translates to CATSRSDNQPQHF. The chain employs TRBV15 and TRBJ1-5, with D unclear. Germline values: CDR1 LNHNV, CDR2 YYDKDF (reference sequence). The CDR3 covers 13 residues. V lost 5 bases to trimming and J lost 3 bases, with 8 bases between them.

This clonotype has more than one count but fewer than ten. The CDR3 loop reads CASSDSSDTDTQYF. Here the CDR3 DNA reads TGTGCCAGCAGTGACTCATCCGACACAGATACGCAGTATTTT. This chain joins TRBV6-4 and TRBJ2-3; no reliable D call. The CDR3 runs to 14 residues. V was shortened by 0 bases and J by 2 bases, with 6 bases between the two germline ends. Germline CDR1 and CDR2: MRHNA and SNTAGT.

The J gene is TRBJ1-2, the V gene TRBV7-9, with D uncertain. Germline CDR1 and CDR2: SEHNR and FQNEAQ (reference sequence). The CDR3 runs 13 residues. Between the trimmed V and J ends, which lost 0 bases and 8 bases, there was a span of 10 bases. Here the CDR3 reads CASSLARELGYTF. The CDR3 DNA reads as TGTGCCAGCAGCTTAGCAAGGGAACTCGGCTACACCTTC. Using reference TRBV7-9 and TRBJ1-2 for the parts outside the CDR3, the full variable domain is DTGVSQNPRHKITKRGQNVTFRCDPISEHNRLYWYRQTLGQGPEFLTYFQNEAQLEKSRLLSDRFSAERPKGSFSTLEIQRTEQGDSAMYLCASSLARELGYTFGSGTRLTVV.

The chain is built from TRBV6-1 and TRBJ2-1, with D possibly TRBD2 on 5 matching bases. Trimming removed 7 bases at V and 4 bases at J, with 11 bases between. This CDR3 is built from 13 residues. Germline V gives CDR1 MNHNS, CDR2 SASEGT. The CDR3 DNA reads as TGTGCCAGCAATGAGCGGTTATACAATGAGCAGTTCTTC. Protein sequence: CASNERLYNEQFF.

This clonotype has only one observation. CDR3 in amino acids: CASRQGVESPLHF. The CDR3 DNA is TGTGCCAGCCGACAGGGGGTAGAATCACCCCTCCACTTT. The rearrangement uses TRBV2 and TRBJ1-6; TRBD1 matches at 9 bases. The CDR3 totals 13 residues. Germline CDR1 reads SNHLY; CDR2 reads FYNNEI. V was pared by 8 bases and J by 10 bases, with 6 bases of the junction left unmatched.

The CDR3 here is CSVDGGYQETQYF. CDR3 nucleotide sequence: TGCAGCGTTGATGGAGGGTACCAAGAGACCCAGTACTTC. The chain has TRBV29-1 and TRBJ2-5, with a possible D match to TRBD2 (6 bases). V lost 3 bases and J lost 0, with 8 bases in between. Germline assignment: CDR1 SQVTM and CDR2 ANQGSEA. The CDR3 sequence is 13 residues long.

This chain connects TRBV12-3 or TRBV12-4 to TRBJ2-7; D tentatively fits TRBD1 or TRBD2 (5 bases each). Trimming shortened V by 6 bases and J by 5 bases, and 14 bases separated the two germline ends. This CDR3 contains 13 residues. CDR3 in DNA: TGTGCCAGCAGGCCGGGGACGAGCGACGAGCAGTACTTC. Its translation: CASRPGTSDEQYF.

Worth noting for this clonotype: Germline is not matched at one junction end, which may reflect a read error. The genes are TRBV12-3 or TRBV12-4 and TRBJ1-5, with TRBD1 matching 9 bases. This CDR3 region has 15 residues. This chain's CDR3 is CASSLGQGVYHPQHF. The CDR3 region has the DNA TGTGCCAGCAGTTTAGGACAGGGGGTATATCATCCCCAGCATTTT.

V and J are TRBV14 and TRBJ1-6; D unclear. V was cut by 1 base and J by 1 base, with 17 bases left in between. CDR1 and CDR2 (germline): SGHDN, FVKESK. The CDR3 consists of 19 residues. This CDR3 is CASSQASIGPESYNSPLHF. The CDR3 coding sequence is TGTGCCAGCAGCCAAGCATCGATCGGACCCGAATCCTATAATTCACCCCTCCACTTT.

This clonotype was seen only a few times. The junction differs from germline at one of its ends, possibly a read error. This rearrangement joins TRBV6-4 to TRBJ2-2; 7 bases are shared with TRBD1. The length of the CDR3 is 16 residues. The germline gives CDR1 MRHNA, CDR2 SNTAGT. CDR3 coding DNA: TGTTCCAGCAGTTCCGCTTCGACAGGGCAAACCGGGGAGCTGTTTTTT. Amino acids: CSSSSASTGQTGELFF.

The rearrangement links TRBV5-1 to TRBJ1-5, with unresolved D. The V end was cut by 4 bases, the J end by 0 bases, with 11 bases between. CDR1 SGHRS and CDR2 YFSETQ come from the germline V gene. The CDR3 totals 15 residues. CDR3 in DNA: TGCGCCAGCAGCCCTGGCGGTTATAGCAATCAGCCCCAGCATTTT. Its translation is CASSPGGYSNQPQHF.

V and J are TRBV7-3 and TRBJ1-1, with a possible D match to TRBD1 (5 bases). Germline-derived CDR1 and CDR2 are SGHTA and FQGTGA. The CDR3 has 12 amino acids. With 4 bases removed from V and 6 bases from J, the gap between germline ends came to 9 bases. CDR3 DNA: TGTGCCAGCAGCTCTGGGGGTGCTGAAGCTTTCTTT. Its translation is CASSSGGAEAFF. The full variable domain, with the rest looked up from reference TRBV7-3 and TRBJ1-1, is GAGVSQTPSNKVTEKGKYVELRCDPISGHTALYWYRQSLGQGPEFLIYFQGTGAADDSGLPNDRFFAVRPEGSVSTLKIQRTERGDSAVYLCASSSGGAEAFFGQGTRLTVV.

This chain links TRBV12-3 or TRBV12-4 with TRBJ1-2; a weak D match, TRBD1 (6 bases). The CDR3 totals 13 residues. Trimming pared 3 bases from V and 8 bases from J, leaving 13 bases between. Here the CDR3 reads CASSFGLGGGYTF. For the CDR3, the DNA is TGTGCCAGCAGTTTTGGTTTAGGGGGAGGCTACACCTTC.